Each of the 6 T cell receptor beta chains below was sequenced from the same sample in a study of blood T cell repertoires in COVID-19. Data came from immunoSEQ multiplex PCR; TCRdb stores just in-frame clones and leaves some out. The sample contains 350,000 to 400,000 clones, approximately 91% of which appear only once. Sequencing was done on a sample of PBMCs or T cells enriched from blood (not recorded which). These receptors came from a woman in her thirties or forties who had been exposed to COVID-19.

The DNA of the CDR3 is TGTGCCACCAGTAGATCACTACTAGTCTTAAGCGGGAGCAAGGACGAGCAGTACTTC. Residues: CATSRSLLVLSGSKDEQYF. The V gene is TRBV15, the J gene TRBJ2-7; the match to TRBD2 covers 8 bases. Unmatched junction bases numbered 24, after V lost 6 bases and J lost 5 bases. This CDR3 spans 19 amino acids. CDR1 is LNHNV and CDR2 is YYDKDF in the germline V gene (reference sequence).

This clone was observed once. V usage is TRBV4-3 and J usage is TRBJ2-7; 11 nucleotides align to TRBD1. CDR3 length: 21 residues. Looked up from germline, CDR1 is LGHNA and CDR2 is YSLEER. Losses at the gene ends were 1 base for V and 0 bases for J; bases not matched to a gene: 17. This chain's CDR3 is CASSQVVIGTGGQRSSYEQYF. CDR3 sequence (DNA): TGCGCCAGCAGCCAAGTGGTGATAGGGACAGGGGGTCAAAGGAGCTCCTACGAGCAGTACTTC.

Comment on this clone: The same CDR3 is also encoded by other DNA sequences in this sample. The chain has TRBV6-5 and TRBJ2-2, with 8 nucleotides matching TRBD2. The CDR3 runs to 15 residues. Germline assignment: CDR1 MNHEY and CDR2 SVGAGI. V was pared by 4 bases and J by 2 bases, with 3 bases of the junction left unmatched. The CDR3 nucleotides are TGTGCCAGCAGTTTAGCGGGACTTAACACCGGGGAGCTGTTTTTT. Amino acids: CASSLAGLNTGELFF.

This sequence joins TRBV2 and TRBJ2-3; 7 bases map to TRBD1. CDR1 is SNHLY, CDR2 FYNNEI, per germline. V trimming: 1 base; J trimming: 6 bases; junction bases outside the gene matches: 10. The CDR3 extends over 16 amino acids. The CDR3 coding sequence is TGTGCCAGCAGTGAAGACAGGGACAGACCGAAGGATACGCAGTATTTT. Residues: CASSEDRDRPKDTQYF.

The chain carries TRBV30 and TRBJ1-2; 8 bases agree with TRBD1. The ends lost 5 bases at V and 4 bases at J; junction bases unmatched: 6. This CDR3 region has 13 residues. Germline assignment: CDR1 GTSNPN and CDR2 SVGIG (reference sequence). CDR3 region: CAWGDRPSYGYTF. DNA for the CDR3: TGTGCCTGGGGGGACAGGCCTAGCTATGGCTACACCTTC. Combining the CDR3 with reference TRBV30 and TRBJ1-2 gives the whole variable domain SQTIHQWPATLVQPVGSPLSLECTVEGTSNPNLYWYRQAAGRGLQLLFYSVGIGQISSEVPQNLSASRPQDRQFILSSKKLLLSDSGFYLCAWGDRPSYGYTFGSGTRLTVV.

The chain employs TRBV7-6 and TRBJ2-1; 9 bases line up with TRBD2. Unmatched junction bases numbered 23, after V lost 5 bases and J lost 9 bases. CDR3 length equals 19 residues. CDR1 and CDR2 (germline): SGHVS, FNYEAQ. Here the CDR3 reads CASSLGQPGLAWGGGEQFF. CDR3 nucleotides: TGTGCCAGCAGCCTAGGGCAGCCGGGACTAGCATGGGGAGGCGGTGAGCAGTTCTTC.